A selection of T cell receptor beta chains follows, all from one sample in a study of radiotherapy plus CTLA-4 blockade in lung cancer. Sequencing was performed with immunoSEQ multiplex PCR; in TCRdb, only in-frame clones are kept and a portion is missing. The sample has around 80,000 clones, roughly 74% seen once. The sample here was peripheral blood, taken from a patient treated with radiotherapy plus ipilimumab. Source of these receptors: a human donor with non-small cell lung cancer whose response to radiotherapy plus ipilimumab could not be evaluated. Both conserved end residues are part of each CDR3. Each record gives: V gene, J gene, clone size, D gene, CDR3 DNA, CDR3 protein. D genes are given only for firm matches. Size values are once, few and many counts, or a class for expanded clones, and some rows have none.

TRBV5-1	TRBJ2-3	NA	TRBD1	TGCGCCAGCAGCTTACGAGGGGGCGGAACAGATACGCAGTATTTT	CASSLRGGGTDTQYF
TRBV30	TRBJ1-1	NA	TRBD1	TGTGCCTGGAGTGTCCGACAGGGGTTTCGTGCTTTCTTT	CAWSVRQGFRAFF
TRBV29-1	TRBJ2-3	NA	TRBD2	TGCAGCGCTAGCGGGAGTGATACAGATACGCAGTATTTT	CSASGSDTDTQYF
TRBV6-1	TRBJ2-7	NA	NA	TGTGCCAGCAGTGAAGCAGGGGTTACCTACGAGCAGTACTTC	CASSEAGVTYEQYF
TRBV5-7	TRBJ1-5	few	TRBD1	TGTGCCAGCAGCCAGGACAGGGATGGGGATCAGCCCCAGCATTTT	CASSQDRDGDQPQHF
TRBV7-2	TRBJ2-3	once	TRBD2	TGTGCCAGCAGCCCACCCCGGCGGGGGGGGTTAAATACGCAGTATTTT	CASSPPRRGGLNTQYF
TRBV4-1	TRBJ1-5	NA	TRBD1	TGCGCCAGCAGCCATGTCTCCGGGACAGGGAATCAGCCCCAGCATTTT	CASSHVSGTGNQPQHF
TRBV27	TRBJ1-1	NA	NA	TGTGCCAGCAGTTTACGTCCCGACACTGAAGCTTTCTTT	CASSLRPDTEAFF
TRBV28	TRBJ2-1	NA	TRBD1	TGTGCCAGCAGCGGCCGGGACAGGGGGGGAACCTACAATGAGCAGTTCTTC	CASSGRDRGGTYNEQFF
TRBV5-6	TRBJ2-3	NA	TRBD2	TGTGCCAGCAGCTCCGGACTAGCGGGGGGGGTGGACACAGATACGCAGTATTTT	CASSSGLAGGVDTDTQYF
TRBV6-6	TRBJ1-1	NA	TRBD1	TGTGCCAGCGAACAGGGGCGGAGCACTGAAGCTTTCTTT	CASEQGRSTEAFF
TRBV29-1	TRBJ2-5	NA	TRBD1	TGCAGCGTTGACGCAGGGGGAGAGACCCAGTACTTC	CSVDAGGETQYF
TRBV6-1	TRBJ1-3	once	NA	TGTGCCAGCAGTGAAAATATGAGGGTTGGAAACACCATATATTTT	CASSENMRVGNTIYF
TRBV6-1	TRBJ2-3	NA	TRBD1	TGTGCCAGCACCCCGGGACAGACTCACACAGATACGCAGTATTTT	CASTPGQTHTDTQYF
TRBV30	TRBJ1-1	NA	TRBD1	TGTGCCTGGAGCACAGGGGTCACTGAAGCTTTCTTT	CAWSTGVTEAFF
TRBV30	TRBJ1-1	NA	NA	TGTGCCTGGAGTCGACAGGTGAACACTGAAGCTTTCTTT	CAWSRQVNTEAFF
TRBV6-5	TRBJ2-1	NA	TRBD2	TGTGCCAGCAGTTACGAGGCGGGAGTTTCCTACAATGAGCAGTTCTTC	CASSYEAGVSYNEQFF
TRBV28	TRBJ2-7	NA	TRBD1	TGTGCCAGCAGTTCCGAGGACAGGGACGAGCAGTACTTC	CASSSEDRDEQYF
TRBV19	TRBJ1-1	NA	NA	TGTGCCAGTAGTATCGGGATCACCGACACTGAAGCTTTCTTT	CASSIGITDTEAFF
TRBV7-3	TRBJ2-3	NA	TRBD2	TGTGCCAGCAGCTCCCCCGCCGGACTAGCGGGGGGGGCCTTTAGCACAGATACGCAGTATTTT	CASSSPAGLAGGAFSTDTQYF
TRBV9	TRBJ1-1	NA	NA	TGTGCCAGCAGACCCTTGGCTTCAGGGGTGGCTGAAGCTTTCTTT	CASRPLASGVAEAFF
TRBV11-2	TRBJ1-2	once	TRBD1	TGTGCCAGCAGCTTCACAGGGGGCTTTGGCTACACCTTC	CASSFTGGFGYTF
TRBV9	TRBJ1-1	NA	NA	TGTGCCAGCAGCGTAGACGGTGGTCGGCAGGGGAAGGGAAGGACTGAAGCTTTCTTT	CASSVDGGRQGKGRTEAFF
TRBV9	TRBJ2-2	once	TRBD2	TGTGCCAGCAGCAGACCGGGACTAGCGGGGAAGAACACCGGGGAGCTGTTTTTT	CASSRPGLAGKNTGELFF
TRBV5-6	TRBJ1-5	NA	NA	TGTGCCAGCAGCCGGTCCAATCAGCCCCAGCATTTT	CASSRSNQPQHF
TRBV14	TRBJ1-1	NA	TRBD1	TGTGCCAGCAGCCAATCCGGACAGGGGGATGAAGCTTTCTTT	CASSQSGQGDEAFF
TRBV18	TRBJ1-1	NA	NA	TGTGCCAGCTCACTAGGTTCGGGGGGGATGGACACTGAAGCTTTCTTT	CASSLGSGGMDTEAFF